Here is one TCR beta chain with its context. The antigen remains unidentified. This entry comes from a study of cytomegalovirus exposure and HLA in healthy donors. Study context: Previous work identified 117 million unique TCR beta sequences from around 170 million T cells.

PCR involved 60 Vbeta and 13 Jbeta primers. The assay was immunoSEQ multiplex PCR, and TCRdb's table has in-frame clones only and misses some. The data contain around 140,000 clones, roughly 8.8% of them seen just once; the ten biggest clones take up approximately 7.5%. Study results and limitations: A later analysis associated around 17,000 TCR beta sequences with HLA alleles at a 0.05 false discovery rate. Across donors, sequencing depth was assumed by presence/absence analyses to be roughly uniform. Later analysis identified a missense DCLRE1C variant that was linked to TCR beta V- and J-gene trimming.

This clonotype was obtained from a middle-aged woman in good health and CMV-seropositive. Input material: PBMCs.

CDR3 region: CASSLATGGNSPLHF. For the CDR3, the DNA is TGTGCCAGCAGTCTAGCCACAGGGGGCAATTCACCCCTCCACTTT. The rearrangement uses TRBV6-6 and TRBJ1-6, with 9 bases lining up with TRBD1. Germline assignment: CDR1 MNHNY and CDR2 SVGAGI (reference sequence). Trimming at V came to 5 bases and at J to 7 bases, leaving 6 bases not matched to a gene. The CDR3 is 15 residues long.